The rows below give T cell receptor beta chains drawn from one sample of a study of a mutant IDH1 vaccine in newly diagnosed glioma. Their antigens remain unidentified. Assay used: immunoSEQ multiplex PCR; TCRdb lists only in-frame clones, some missing. Among tens of thousands of clones listed, 79% were seen once. The sequences come from PBMCs, collected from a glioma patient whose treatment included an IDH1 peptide vaccine. The receptors shown here come from a man aged 40-55 years with glioma. Some clones in this sample may be carry-over from other donors' samples. The CDR3 runs from the conserved cysteine through the conserved F or W. The D gene is left open where the match is weak. Rows give clone size only sometimes, using once, few, many, or a class for an expanded clone.

cdr3_nt cdr3_aa d_call j_call clone_size v_call
TGTGCCAGCAGCCAAGGAGGAAACGGGGACGAGCAGTACTTC CASSQGGNGDEQYF - TRBJ2-7 - TRBV7-9
TGTGCCAGCAGCTTGCCCAGTCTCGGCTGGCAGGGTAACACCGGGGAGCTGTTTTTT CASSLPSLGWQGNTGELFF - TRBJ2-2 - TRBV5-6
TGTGCCAGCAGTTTACTAGGCTACTCGGGGGAAAAACTGTTTTTT CASSLLGYSGEKLFF - TRBJ1-4 - TRBV27
TGTGCCAGCAGTTACGGAGGCAGGGGGTCTGATGGCTACACCTTC CASSYGGRGSDGYTF TRBD1 TRBJ1-2 - TRBV6-6
TGTGCCAGCAGCGCTGAGACAGACCGGCGGCTTGTCTATGGCTACACCTTC CASSAETDRRLVYGYTF - TRBJ1-2 - TRBV9
TGTGCCATCCAGGCGGGGCGGGGGGCCATCAATGAGCAGTTCTTC CAIQAGRGAINEQFF TRBD2 TRBJ2-1 - TRBV10-3
TGTGCCAGCTCACCACCGGGACAGGGACCAACAGATACGCAGTATTTT CASSPPGQGPTDTQYF TRBD1 TRBJ2-3 - TRBV18
TGTGCCAGCAGTGTGGACAGGGGGCGTGGGAGCACTGAAGCTTTCTTT CASSVDRGRGSTEAFF TRBD1 TRBJ1-1 few TRBV2
TGCGCCAGCAGCCAGGGGGGATCGGGTCAGCCCCAGCATTTT CASSQGGSGQPQHF - TRBJ1-5 - TRBV4-1
TGTGCCATCAGTGAGCGAGGGGGTAGAGAGACCCAGTACTTC CAISERGGRETQYF - TRBJ2-5 - TRBV10-3
TGCAGCGTTGAAACGCCCGACAGTAACTATGGCTACACCTTC CSVETPDSNYGYTF - TRBJ1-2 - TRBV29-1
TGCGCCAGCAGCCAAGACGGGAGGAACACTGAAGCTTTCTTT CASSQDGRNTEAFF - TRBJ1-1 - TRBV4-3
TGTGCCAGCAGCTTAGGGACTAGCGGTTACAATGAGCAGTTCTTC CASSLGTSGYNEQFF TRBD2 TRBJ2-1 - TRBV11-2
TGTGCCAGCAGTGCCTCCGGGACAGGGGGATCATACGAGCAGTACTTC CASSASGTGGSYEQYF TRBD1 TRBJ2-7 - TRBV6-1
TGTGCCAGTAGCAGGACTAGCGGGGGACAAGAGACCCAGTACTTC CASSRTSGGQETQYF TRBD2 TRBJ2-5 - TRBV19
TGTGCCAGCAGCTCACCAGACGGGACAGGGGAAAAACTGTTTTTT CASSSPDGTGEKLFF TRBD1 TRBJ1-4 - TRBV11-2
TGCGCCAGCAGCCTTGCCGGGACAGCCAACACTGAAGCTTTCTTT CASSLAGTANTEAFF TRBD1 TRBJ1-1 few TRBV5-1
TGTGCCAGCAGCCAAGATCGCGGACAGGGGGGCCCCGGGGAGCTGTTTTTT CASSQDRGQGGPGELFF TRBD1 TRBJ2-2 - TRBV4-2
TGTGCCAGCAGCGACTGGACAGGGGGCTCGAACACTGAAGCTTTCTTT CASSDWTGGSNTEAFF TRBD1 TRBJ1-1 - TRBV5-4
TGTGCCAGCAGCCCAGGGTTCTCTGGAAACACCATATATTTT CASSPGFSGNTIYF - TRBJ1-3 - TRBV11-2
TGTGCCAGCAGTTTAGGGGGCACCGGGGAGCTGTTTTTT CASSLGGTGELFF - TRBJ2-2 once TRBV27
TGTGCCAGCAGCTTTTTAGGCCGGGCGCAGTATTTT CASSFLGRAQYF - TRBJ2-3 - TRBV11-2
TGTGCCAGCAGTGAATTTGTCAGGGTCTATGGCTACACCTTC CASSEFVRVYGYTF - TRBJ1-2 - TRBV6-1